This TCR beta chain was sequenced in a study of T cells expressing NK-cell markers. Overall study: It was sorted CD3+CD56-NKG2C+, CD3+CD56+NKG2C- and CD3+CD56+NKG2C+ T cells that provided the TCR beta repertoires. Whole-study results and caveats: Of the CD8+ T cell pool in several donors, about 1.0-7.0% was accounted for by dominant NKG2C+ clonotypes. These same clonotypes (in several donors) also led the CD3+CD56-NKG2C+ fraction.

It was by 5'RACE template switching with UMIs that TCR beta cDNA was made. Reanalyzing the 5' RACE reads, TCRdb keeps one entry per CDR3 protein, without DNA. In all, the sample yields approximately 550,000 distinct CDR3 sequences. The germline CDR1 and CDR2 sequences are SGHKS and YYEKEE (reference sequence). This CDR3 contains 15 residues. With respect to this clonotype: The antigen is unknown.

The chain employs TRBV5-5 and TRBJ2-7; lacking DNA, the TRBD1 call made by TCRdb goes unchecked. Sequencing was done on a sample of blood T cells: a sorted CD56 or NKG2C T cell subset, CD4+ or CD8+ T cells, or bulk PBMC T cells (not recorded which). The sequence derives from a man aged 18 to 30 in good health. The CDR3 spells CASSVGQGVYYEQYF. Full variable domain (remainder filled in from reference TRBV5-5 and TRBJ2-7): DAGVTQSPTHLIKTRGQQVTLRCSPISGHKSVSWYQQVLGQGPQFIFQYYEKEERGRGNFPDRFSARQFPNYSSELNVNALLLGDSALYLCASSVGQGVYYEQYFGPGTRLTVT.